The rows below give T cell receptor beta chains drawn from one sample of a study of cytomegalovirus exposure and HLA in healthy donors. Profiling relied on immunoSEQ multiplex PCR, and the TCRdb table lists in-frame clones only, not all of them. Of 110,000 to 150,000 clones in the sample, roughly 9.4% were seen once. The sequenced sample was PBMCs. These receptors were obtained from a male donor in good health and CMV-seronegative. The CDR3 runs from the conserved cysteine through the conserved F or W. D genes are given only for firm matches. Only some rows state a clone size, as once, few, many or a class for expanded clones.

CDR3 DNA: TGTGCCAGCAGCTCGGGACTAGCGGAAACCCACAATGAGCAGTTCTTC
CDR3 protein: CASSSGLAETHNEQFF
V gene: TRBV7-8
J gene: TRBJ2-1
D gene: TRBD2
clone size: -

CDR3 DNA: TGTGCCAGCAGCCTACTGGCGGGAAAAGAGACCCAGTACTTC
CDR3 protein: CASSLLAGKETQYF
V gene: TRBV11-2
J gene: TRBJ2-5
D gene: -
clone size: -

CDR3 DNA: TGTGCCAGCAGCTTAGGGGGGGGGTCTGAAGCTTTCTTT
CDR3 protein: CASSLGGGSEAFF
V gene: TRBV7-9
J gene: TRBJ1-1
D gene: -
clone size: few

CDR3 DNA: TGTGCCAGCAGCCCAGAGACTAGCGGGCCTGTTTACGAGCAGTACTTC
CDR3 protein: CASSPETSGPVYEQYF
V gene: TRBV7-2
J gene: TRBJ2-7
D gene: TRBD2
clone size: few

CDR3 DNA: TGTGCCAGCAGCGCGACAGGAACCCCCTACGAGCAGTACTTC
CDR3 protein: CASSATGTPYEQYF
V gene: TRBV5-4
J gene: TRBJ2-7
D gene: -
clone size: few

CDR3 DNA: TGTGCCATCAGTAGCCCGGTAGGGGGCGATGGCTACACCTTC
CDR3 protein: CAISSPVGGDGYTF
V gene: TRBV10-3
J gene: TRBJ1-2
D gene: TRBD1
clone size: -

CDR3 DNA: TGTGCCAGCAGACCCCCGACAGAATTATACGAGCAGTACTTC
CDR3 protein: CASRPPTELYEQYF
V gene: TRBV28
J gene: TRBJ2-7
D gene: -
clone size: -

CDR3 DNA: TGCAGCGTACGCCCGGGGGGACTAGCGGGAGGTCTGAGCTCCTACGAGCAGTACTTC
CDR3 protein: CSVRPGGLAGGLSSYEQYF
V gene: TRBV29-1
J gene: TRBJ2-7
D gene: TRBD2
clone size: few

CDR3 DNA: TGTGCCAGTAGTATCGGACTAGCGGGGGGGCCGAAGTTCTTC
CDR3 protein: CASSIGLAGGPKFF
V gene: TRBV19
J gene: TRBJ2-1
D gene: TRBD2
clone size: few

CDR3 DNA: TGTGCCAGCAGTCATACTTGGGACAGCTCCTACGAGCAGTACTTC
CDR3 protein: CASSHTWDSSYEQYF
V gene: TRBV6-6
J gene: TRBJ2-7
D gene: TRBD1
clone size: few

CDR3 DNA: TGTGCCAGTAGTATAGTGACTGGGAACACTGAAGCTTTCTTT
CDR3 protein: CASSIVTGNTEAFF
V gene: TRBV19
J gene: TRBJ1-1
D gene: -
clone size: few

CDR3 DNA: TGTGCCAGCAGCTTAGGAAGATCGAGCGAGCAGTACTTC
CDR3 protein: CASSLGRSSEQYF
V gene: TRBV7-2
J gene: TRBJ2-7
D gene: -
clone size: few

CDR3 DNA: TGTGCCATCAGTGCTTGGGACAGCTCTGACGAGCAGTACTTC
CDR3 protein: CAISAWDSSDEQYF
V gene: TRBV10-3
J gene: TRBJ2-7
D gene: TRBD1
clone size: few

CDR3 DNA: TGTGCCAGCACCCAAGTAAGCGGGGTGAACACCGGGGAGCTGTTTTTT
CDR3 protein: CASTQVSGVNTGELFF
V gene: TRBV7-8
J gene: TRBJ2-2
D gene: TRBD2
clone size: -

CDR3 DNA: TGTGCCAGCAGCGGCTTAGCGGGTCTCGCGAACACCGGGGAGCTGTTTTTT
CDR3 protein: CASSGLAGLANTGELFF
V gene: TRBV4-2
J gene: TRBJ2-2
D gene: TRBD2
clone size: -

CDR3 DNA: TGTGCCAGCAGCTCAGGCCAGCGGGAGGTACAAGAGACCCAGTACTTC
CDR3 protein: CASSSGQREVQETQYF
V gene: TRBV7-2
J gene: TRBJ2-5
D gene: TRBD2
clone size: -

CDR3 DNA: TGTGCCAGTAGGCTAACCGGAAGAGCTAGCGGAGTCACAGATACGCAGTATTTT
CDR3 protein: CASRLTGRASGVTDTQYF
V gene: TRBV19
J gene: TRBJ2-3
D gene: TRBD2
clone size: -

CDR3 DNA: TGTGCCAGCAGTTTAAACTTCCCAGATACGCAGTATTTT
CDR3 protein: CASSLNFPDTQYF
V gene: TRBV27
J gene: TRBJ2-3
D gene: -
clone size: -

CDR3 DNA: TGTGCCAGTAGTATAGTCTCTTCCAGGTGGAACACTGAAGCTTTCTTT
CDR3 protein: CASSIVSSRWNTEAFF
V gene: TRBV19
J gene: TRBJ1-1
D gene: -
clone size: -

CDR3 DNA: TGCAGCGTTGAAGATACAGGGGGGAGTGAAAAACTGTTTTTT
CDR3 protein: CSVEDTGGSEKLFF
V gene: TRBV29-1
J gene: TRBJ1-4
D gene: TRBD1
clone size: few

CDR3 DNA: TGTGCCAGCAGCTTAAGTGGGAGGGCCTACGAGCAGTACTTC
CDR3 protein: CASSLSGRAYEQYF
V gene: TRBV5-4
J gene: TRBJ2-7
D gene: TRBD2
clone size: -

CDR3 DNA: TGTGCCAGCAGCGAGAGAAGAATCTATTTTGGAAACACCATATATTTT
CDR3 protein: CASSERRIYFGNTIYF
V gene: TRBV27
J gene: TRBJ1-3
D gene: -
clone size: few

CDR3 DNA: TGTGCCTGGAGTCTCTCCTACAATGAGCAGTTCTTC
CDR3 protein: CAWSLSYNEQFF
V gene: TRBV30
J gene: TRBJ2-1
D gene: -
clone size: few

CDR3 DNA: TGCGCCAGCAGCTTGGCCAATCCCCACGAGCAGTACTTC
CDR3 protein: CASSLANPHEQYF
V gene: TRBV5-1
J gene: TRBJ2-7
D gene: -
clone size: -

CDR3 DNA: TGTGCCAGCAGCCCAGACAGGGATTTGAACACTGAAGCTTTCTTT
CDR3 protein: CASSPDRDLNTEAFF
V gene: TRBV13
J gene: TRBJ1-1
D gene: TRBD1
clone size: -

CDR3 DNA: TGCAGCCCTGGGGGACAGGGAGGAACTGAAGCTTTCTTT
CDR3 protein: CSPGGQGGTEAFF
V gene: TRBV29-1
J gene: TRBJ1-1
D gene: TRBD1
clone size: -

CDR3 DNA: TGTGCCAGCAGCATCGGGATGAACACTGAAGCTTTCTTT
CDR3 protein: CASSIGMNTEAFF
V gene: TRBV7-3
J gene: TRBJ1-1
D gene: -
clone size: few

CDR3 DNA: TGTGCCAGCAGCCTCGACATCGTATCTGGAAACACCATATATTTT
CDR3 protein: CASSLDIVSGNTIYF
V gene: TRBV7-2
J gene: TRBJ1-3
D gene: -
clone size: -

CDR3 DNA: TGCGCCAGCAGTGGGGAGGGAGGACGGAGGGGCTACGAGCAGTACTTC
CDR3 protein: CASSGEGGRRGYEQYF
V gene: TRBV5-1
J gene: TRBJ2-7
D gene: TRBD2
clone size: -

CDR3 DNA: TGTGCCAGCAGTAGGAGGCGGGAGACCCAGTACTTC
CDR3 protein: CASSRRRETQYF
V gene: TRBV28
J gene: TRBJ2-5
D gene: -
clone size: few

CDR3 DNA: TGTGCCAGCAGCTGGGGCCGCAATTACGAGCAGTACTTC
CDR3 protein: CASSWGRNYEQYF
V gene: TRBV7-9
J gene: TRBJ2-7
D gene: -
clone size: once

CDR3 DNA: TGTGCCAGCAGCCCCAGGGAGGGGGACACTGAAGCTTTCTTT
CDR3 protein: CASSPREGDTEAFF
V gene: TRBV4-2
J gene: TRBJ1-1
D gene: -
clone size: few

CDR3 DNA: TGTGCCAGCAGCGGGGCGCTTAGCAATCAGCCCCAGCATTTC
CDR3 protein: CASSGALSNQPQHF
V gene: TRBV7-9
J gene: TRBJ1-5
D gene: -
clone size: -

CDR3 DNA: TGTGCCAGCAGCTCCTCACAGGGGCCCTCTGAAGCTTTCTTT
CDR3 protein: CASSSSQGPSEAFF
V gene: TRBV13
J gene: TRBJ1-1
D gene: TRBD1
clone size: -

CDR3 DNA: TGTGCCAGTGGACAGGACTACAATGAGCAGTTCTTC
CDR3 protein: CASGQDYNEQFF
V gene: TRBV27
J gene: TRBJ2-1
D gene: TRBD1
clone size: few

CDR3 DNA: TGCGCCATCCCCTCTCTGACTCTTAGCAATCAGCCCCAGCATTTT
CDR3 protein: CAIPSLTLSNQPQHF
V gene: TRBV10-1
J gene: TRBJ1-5
D gene: -
clone size: few

CDR3 DNA: TGTGCCAGCAGCCACCTCCTCAGCTCTGGAAACACCATATATTTT
CDR3 protein: CASSHLLSSGNTIYF
V gene: TRBV14
J gene: TRBJ1-3
D gene: -
clone size: few

CDR3 DNA: TGTGCCAGCAGTTTCGGGGGGTCCAAAAACATTCAGTACTTC
CDR3 protein: CASSFGGSKNIQYF
V gene: TRBV28
J gene: TRBJ2-4
D gene: TRBD2
clone size: few

CDR3 DNA: TGCGCCAGCAGCCAGGACCGGGACTCTTCCTACGAGCAGTACTTC
CDR3 protein: CASSQDRDSSYEQYF
V gene: TRBV4-1
J gene: TRBJ2-7
D gene: -
clone size: few

CDR3 DNA: TGTGCCAGCAGGGGCTATTCCACCGGGGAGCTGTTTTTT
CDR3 protein: CASRGYSTGELFF
V gene: TRBV6-1
J gene: TRBJ2-2
D gene: -
clone size: few

CDR3 DNA: TGTGCCAGCAGCTTGGAGGAGGCTAGCACAGATACGCAGTATTTT
CDR3 protein: CASSLEEASTDTQYF
V gene: TRBV5-8
J gene: TRBJ2-3
D gene: -
clone size: -

CDR3 DNA: TGTGCCACCAGCACACCGGGACACTACAATGAGCAGTTCTTC
CDR3 protein: CATSTPGHYNEQFF
V gene: TRBV15
J gene: TRBJ2-1
D gene: -
clone size: -

CDR3 DNA: TGTGCCAGCAGACTTAGTCCGGGACTAGCGGAGACCCAGTACTTC
CDR3 protein: CASRLSPGLAETQYF
V gene: TRBV11-2
J gene: TRBJ2-5
D gene: TRBD2
clone size: few

CDR3 DNA: TGTGCCAGCAGTTTTTTCTCGGGGACTGAAGCTTTCTTT
CDR3 protein: CASSFFSGTEAFF
V gene: TRBV27
J gene: TRBJ1-1
D gene: -
clone size: -

CDR3 DNA: TGCGCCAGCAGCCAGGAGGGACAGGGCACTGAAGCTTTCTTT
CDR3 protein: CASSQEGQGTEAFF
V gene: TRBV4-3
J gene: TRBJ1-1
D gene: TRBD1
clone size: -

CDR3 DNA: TGTGCCAGTAGTTTGGACAGGCCGGAAAGCAATCAGCCCCAGCATTTT
CDR3 protein: CASSLDRPESNQPQHF
V gene: TRBV19
J gene: TRBJ1-5
D gene: TRBD1
clone size: -

CDR3 DNA: TGCGCCAGCAGTCGGGGCCAGACTAGCGGGGCCTCCTACAATGAGCAGTTCTTC
CDR3 protein: CASSRGQTSGASYNEQFF
V gene: TRBV5-1
J gene: TRBJ2-1
D gene: TRBD2
clone size: -